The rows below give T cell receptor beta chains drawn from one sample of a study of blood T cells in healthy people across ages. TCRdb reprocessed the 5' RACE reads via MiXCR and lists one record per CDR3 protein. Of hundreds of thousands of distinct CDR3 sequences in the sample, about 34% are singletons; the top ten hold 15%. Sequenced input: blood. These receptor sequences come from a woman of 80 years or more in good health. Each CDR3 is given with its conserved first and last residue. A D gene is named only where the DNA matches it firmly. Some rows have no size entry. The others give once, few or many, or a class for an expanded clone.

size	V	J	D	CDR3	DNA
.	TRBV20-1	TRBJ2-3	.	CSAREGRTYTDTQYF	TGCAGTGCTAGAGAGGGGAGGACTTACACAGATACGCAGTATTTT
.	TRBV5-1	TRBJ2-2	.	CASSHGRDGERFF	TGCGCCAGCAGCCACGGCCGGGACGGGGAGCGGTTTTTT
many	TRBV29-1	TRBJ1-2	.	CSASQSQGNYGYTF	TGCAGCGCCTCCCAATCTCAGGGGAACTATGGCTACACCTTC
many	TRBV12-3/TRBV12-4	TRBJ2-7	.	CASSFGGRQSYEQYF	TGTGCCAGCAGTTTTGGTGGTCGACAGAGCTACGAGCAGTACTTC
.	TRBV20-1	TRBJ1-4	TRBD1	CSLRGPDERLFF	TGCAGTCTCAGGGGGCCGGATGAAAGACTGTTTTTT
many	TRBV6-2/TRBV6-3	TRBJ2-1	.	CASSYLTPGGGGEQFF	TGTGCCAGCAGTTACCTCACGCCGGGAGGGGGCGGTGAGCAGTTCTTC
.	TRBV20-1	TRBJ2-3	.	CSAGAFRDTQYF	TGCAGTGCTGGTGCATTCCGAGATACGCAGTATTTT
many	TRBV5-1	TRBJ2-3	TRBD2	CASSWATSGASTDTQYF	TGCGCCAGCAGCTGGGCGACTAGCGGGGCTAGCACAGATACGCAGTATTTT
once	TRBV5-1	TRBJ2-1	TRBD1	CASSSGTGFEQFF	TGCGCCAGCAGCTCAGGGACAGGGTTCGAGCAGTTCTTC
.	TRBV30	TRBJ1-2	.	CAWSGDGYYGYTF	TGTGCCTGGAGTGGGGACGGTTACTATGGCTACACCTTC
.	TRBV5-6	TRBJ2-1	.	CASNWSSHYGDEQFF	TGTGCCAGCAACTGGAGCTCCCACTATGGGGATGAGCAGTTCTTC
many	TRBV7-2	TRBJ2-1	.	CASSEGPKAGYNEQFF	TGTGCCAGCAGCGAAGGGCCGAAGGCGGGGTACAATGAGCAGTTCTTC
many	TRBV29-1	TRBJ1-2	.	CSVEVTHGYTF	TGCAGCGTTGAAGTCACCCATGGCTACACCTTC
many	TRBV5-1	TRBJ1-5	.	CASSLDGISPQHF	TGCGCCAGCAGCCTGGACGGGATTAGCCCCCAGCATTTT
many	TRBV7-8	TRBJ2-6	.	CASSLAAGANVLTF	TGTGCCAGCAGCTTAGCTGCGGGGGCCAACGTCCTGACTTTC
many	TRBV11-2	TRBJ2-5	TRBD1	CASSRPGTGARETQYF	TGTGCCAGCAGCCGTCCAGGTACAGGGGCCCGTGAGACCCAGTACTTC
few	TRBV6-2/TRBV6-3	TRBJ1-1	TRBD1	CASSYRAGGPYTEAFF	TGTGCCAGCAGTTACCGGGCAGGGGGCCCGTACACTGAAGCTTTCTTT
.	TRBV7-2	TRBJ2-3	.	CASSLVGTAIDTQYF	TGTGCCAGCAGCTTAGTGGGGACTGCAATAGATACGCAGTATTTT
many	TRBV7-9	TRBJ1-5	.	CASSLQGFGNQPQHF	TGTGCCAGCAGCCTACAGGGATTCGGCAATCAGCCCCAGCATTTT
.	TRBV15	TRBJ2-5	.	CATSRDRPGVETQYF	TGTGCCACCAGCAGAGATCGTCCGGGGGTGGAGACCCAGTACTTC
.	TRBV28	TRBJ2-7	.	CASSYSNSGSDYEQYF	TGTGCCAGCAGTTACTCGAATTCAGGGTCTGACTACGAGCAGTACTTC
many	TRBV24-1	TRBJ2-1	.	CATSDRWDNEQFF	TGTGCCACCAGTGATAGGTGGGACAATGAGCAGTTCTTC
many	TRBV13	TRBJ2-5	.	CASSLRRGRKETQYF	TGTGCCAGCAGCCTCCGGAGGGGGCGTAAAGAGACCCAGTACTTC
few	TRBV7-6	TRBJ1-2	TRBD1	CASSPTTGGIDYGNTF	TGTGCCAGCAGCCCAACCACAGGGGGAATCGACTATGGCAACACCTTC
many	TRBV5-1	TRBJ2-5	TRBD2	CASSLAASGVGETQYF	TGCGCCAGCAGCTTGGCGGCTAGCGGGGTTGGAGAGACCCAGTACTTC
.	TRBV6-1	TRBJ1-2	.	CASSEAGQALNYGYTF	TGTGCCAGCAGTGAAGCGGGACAAGCCCTGAACTATGGCTACACCTTC
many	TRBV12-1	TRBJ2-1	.	CASSFALSSYNEQFF	TGTGCCAGCAGCTTTGCCCTGAGCTCCTACAATGAGCAGTTCTTC
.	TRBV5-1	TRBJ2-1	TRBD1	CASSPGTGYVNEQFF	TGCGCCAGCAGCCCCGGGACAGGGTACGTCAATGAGCAGTTCTTC
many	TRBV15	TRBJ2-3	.	CATSREGSYSTDTQYF	TGTGCCACCAGCAGAGAGGGCAGCTATAGCACAGATACGCAGTATTTT
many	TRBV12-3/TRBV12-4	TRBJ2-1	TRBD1	CASGSGTGHNEQFF	TGTGCCAGCGGCTCCGGGACAGGGCACAATGAGCAGTTCTTC
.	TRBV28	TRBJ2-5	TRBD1	CASSPMDRATEETQYF	TGTGCCAGCAGTCCGATGGACAGGGCCACCGAAGAGACCCAGTACTTC
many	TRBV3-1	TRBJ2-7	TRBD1	CASSLTGDGYEQYF	TGTGCCAGCAGCCTGACAGGGGACGGCTACGAGCAGTACTTC
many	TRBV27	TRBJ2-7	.	CASSFVLAGPAEQYF	TGTGCCAGCAGTTTCGTACTAGCAGGTCCAGCCGAGCAGTACTTC
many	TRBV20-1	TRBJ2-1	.	CSASGIDSYNEQFF	TGCAGTGCTAGCGGGATCGACTCCTACAATGAGCAGTTCTTC
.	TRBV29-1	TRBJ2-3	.	CSVEDRQGRNTQYF	TGCAGCGTTGAAGATCGCCAGGGGAGGAATACGCAGTATTTT
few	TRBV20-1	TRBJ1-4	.	CSAWTDLGEKRFF	TGCAGTGCTTGGACCGATTTGGGTGAAAAACGGTTTTTT
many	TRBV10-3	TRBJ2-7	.	CASQPSGRSYEQYF	TGTGCCAGCCAACCGTCAGGGAGATCCTACGAGCAGTACTTC
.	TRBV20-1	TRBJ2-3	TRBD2	CSARDRGFGAGVADTQYF	TGCAGTGCTAGAGATCGGGGATTCGGCGCGGGAGTGGCAGATACGCAGTATTTT
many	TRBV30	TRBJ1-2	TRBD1	CAWRTGVANYGYTF	TGTGCCTGGAGAACAGGGGTAGCTAACTATGGCTACACCTTC
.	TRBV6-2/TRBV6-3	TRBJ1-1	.	CASGWPAGWSTEAFF	TGTGCCAGCGGGTGGCCGGCAGGGTGGAGCACTGAAGCTTTCTTT
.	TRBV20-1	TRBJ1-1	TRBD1	CSATSADRLNTEVFF	TGCAGTGCTACCTCGGCGGACAGGTTGAACACTGAAGTTTTCTTT
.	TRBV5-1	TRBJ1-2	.	CASSLGEGRYGYTF	TGCGCCAGCAGCTTGGGAGAAGGTCGCTATGGCTACACCTTC
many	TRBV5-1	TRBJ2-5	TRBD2	CASSRTSAPQETQYF	TGCGCCAGCAGCCGGACTAGCGCGCCCCAAGAGACCCAGTACTTC
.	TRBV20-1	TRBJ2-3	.	CSARGPTSTTQYF	TGCAGTGCTAGAGGTCCTACTAGTACCACGCAGTATTTT
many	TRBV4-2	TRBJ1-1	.	CASSQARERGTEAFF	TGTGCCAGCAGCCAAGCTAGGGAGCGGGGCACTGAAGCTTTCTTT
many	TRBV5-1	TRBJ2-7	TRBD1	CASSHRDRVYEQYF	TGCGCCAGCAGCCACCGGGACAGGGTTTACGAGCAGTACTTC
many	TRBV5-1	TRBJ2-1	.	CASSLDRVYNEQFF	TGCGCCAGCAGCTTGGACAGGGTTTACAATGAGCAGTTCTTC
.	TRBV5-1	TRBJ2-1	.	CASRTGPVRRGTEQFF	TGCGCCAGCAGAACCGGACCCGTCCGTAGGGGAACTGAGCAGTTCTTC
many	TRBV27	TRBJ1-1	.	CASSLGGNSRNTEAFF	TGTGCCAGCAGTTTAGGAGGAAATAGTAGGAACACTGAAGCTTTCTTT
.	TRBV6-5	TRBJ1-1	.	CASSYAPGPTATEAFF	TGTGCCAGCAGTTACGCTCCGGGACCGACGGCCACTGAAGCTTTCTTT
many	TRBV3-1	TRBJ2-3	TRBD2	CASSQVASGGTDTQYF	TGTGCCAGCAGCCAAGTGGCTAGCGGGGGGACAGATACGCAGTATTTT
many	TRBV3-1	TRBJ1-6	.	CASSPGSGTGYSPLHF	TGTGCCAGCAGTCCCGGGTCAGGGACCGGGTATTCACCCCTCCACTTT
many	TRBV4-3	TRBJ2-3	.	CASSPEGTHTDTQYF	TGCGCCAGCAGCCCAGAGGGGACTCACACAGATACGCAGTATTTT
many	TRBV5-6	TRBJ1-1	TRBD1	CASWRTGEGGTEAFF	TGTGCCAGCTGGCGGACAGGGGAGGGAGGCACTGAAGCTTTCTTT
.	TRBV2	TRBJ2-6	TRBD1	CASRGTVSGANVLTF	TGTGCCAGCAGGGGGACAGTCTCTGGGGCCAACGTCCTGACTTTC
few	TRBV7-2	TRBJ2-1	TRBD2	CAGSGGTSGAYNEQFF	TGTGCCGGCAGCGGGGGGACTAGCGGGGCCTACAATGAGCAGTTCTTC
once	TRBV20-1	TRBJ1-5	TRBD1	CSARERGGGEVRSNQPQHF	TGCAGTGCTAGAGAGAGGGGAGGGGGCGAAGTAAGGAGCAATCAGCCCCAGCATTTT
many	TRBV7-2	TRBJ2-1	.	CASSLGDNFYNEQFF	TGTGCCAGCAGCTTAGGGGATAACTTTTACAATGAGCAGTTCTTC
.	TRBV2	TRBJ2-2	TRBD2	CASSLSPSGAGGERFF	TGTGCCAGCAGTCTCTCTCCTAGCGGGGCGGGCGGGGAGCGGTTTTTT